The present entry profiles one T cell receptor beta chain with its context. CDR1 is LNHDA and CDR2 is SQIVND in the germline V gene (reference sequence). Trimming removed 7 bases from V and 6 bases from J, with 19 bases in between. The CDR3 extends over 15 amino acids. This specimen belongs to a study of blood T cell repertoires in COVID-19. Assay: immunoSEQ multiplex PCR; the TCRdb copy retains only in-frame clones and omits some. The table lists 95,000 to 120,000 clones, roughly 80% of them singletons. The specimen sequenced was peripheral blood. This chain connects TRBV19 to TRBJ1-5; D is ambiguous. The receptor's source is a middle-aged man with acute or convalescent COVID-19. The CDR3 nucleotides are TGTGCCAGTAATAAGGGAGTTGAACTCAGTCAGCCCCAGCATTTT. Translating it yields CASNKGVELSQPQHF.